This T cell receptor (beta chain) comes out of a study of CD8 T cells in Susac syndrome. Reverse transcription of about 0.5 to 1 ug RNA was performed with random hexamers. Amplification of TCR beta CDR3 across 54 Vbeta and 13 Jbeta was performed with immunoSEQ multiplex PCR. TCRdb ran MiXCR on the immunoSEQ multiplex PCR reads and lists one entry per CDR3 protein. This sample has about 130,000 distinct CDR3 sequences, with around 95% found just once. The CDR3 sequence is 14 residues long. In germline, CDR1 is MNHEY, CDR2 SMNVEV (reference sequence). The trim removed 10 bases at V and 4 bases at J, leaving 9 bases unmatched.

The specimen was CD8+ T cells from PBMCs. The chain links TRBV27 to TRBJ2-1, with 8 bases matching TRBD2. This TCR came from a human donor with Susac syndrome. As DNA, the CDR3 is TGTGCCACCATCGGACTAGCCGGGTACAATGAGCAGTTCTTC. Its protein is CATIGLAGYNEQFF.